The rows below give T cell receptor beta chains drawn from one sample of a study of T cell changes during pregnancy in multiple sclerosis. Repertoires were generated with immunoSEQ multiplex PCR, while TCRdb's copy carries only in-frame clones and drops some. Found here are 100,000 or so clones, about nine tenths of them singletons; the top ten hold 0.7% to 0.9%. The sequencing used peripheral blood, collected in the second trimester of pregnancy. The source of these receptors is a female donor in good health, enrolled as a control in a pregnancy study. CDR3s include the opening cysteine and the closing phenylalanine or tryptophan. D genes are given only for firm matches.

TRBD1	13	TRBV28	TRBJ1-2	TGTGCCAGCAGAATCCAGGGGGCGTCAGGCTACACCTTC	CASRIQGASGYTF
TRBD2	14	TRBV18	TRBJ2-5	TGTGCCAGCTCCCAAGGGACTAGCGAAGAGACCCAGTACTTC	CASSQGTSEETQYF
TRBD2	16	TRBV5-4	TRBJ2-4	TGTGCCAGCAGCTACGGACTAGGTGGGGTTGCGAACATTCAGTACTTC	CASSYGLGGVANIQYF
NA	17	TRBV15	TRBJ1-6	TGTGCCACCAGCAGAGACCCCGGGGGTATCGGTAATTCACCCCTCCACTTT	CATSRDPGGIGNSPLHF
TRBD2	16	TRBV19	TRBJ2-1	TGTGCCAGTAGTATGAGGACTAGCGGGGCCTACAATGAGCAGTTCTTC	CASSMRTSGAYNEQFF
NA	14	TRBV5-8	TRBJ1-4	TGTGCCAGCAGCTTCGGTGCAACTAATGAAAAACTGTTTTTT	CASSFGATNEKLFF
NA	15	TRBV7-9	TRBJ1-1	TGTGCCAGCAGCCCGACAGGAGCCCTACCGCGACGAGCTTTCTTT	CASSPTGALPRRAFF
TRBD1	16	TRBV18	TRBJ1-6	TGTGCCAGCTCCCCAACGACAGGGGATCGGAATTCACCCCTCCACTTT	CASSPTTGDRNSPLHF
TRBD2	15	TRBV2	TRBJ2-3	TGTGCCAGCAGTCCATTGAGGACTAGGCAAGATACGCAGTATTTT	CASSPLRTRQDTQYF
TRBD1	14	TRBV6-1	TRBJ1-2	TGTGCCAGCACCCGAAGGGGGACAGGGGATGGCTACACCTTC	CASTRRGTGDGYTF
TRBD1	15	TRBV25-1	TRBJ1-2	TGTGCCAGCAGTGAACGTATAGGGGGCGCCGATGGCTACACCTTC	CASSERIGGADGYTF